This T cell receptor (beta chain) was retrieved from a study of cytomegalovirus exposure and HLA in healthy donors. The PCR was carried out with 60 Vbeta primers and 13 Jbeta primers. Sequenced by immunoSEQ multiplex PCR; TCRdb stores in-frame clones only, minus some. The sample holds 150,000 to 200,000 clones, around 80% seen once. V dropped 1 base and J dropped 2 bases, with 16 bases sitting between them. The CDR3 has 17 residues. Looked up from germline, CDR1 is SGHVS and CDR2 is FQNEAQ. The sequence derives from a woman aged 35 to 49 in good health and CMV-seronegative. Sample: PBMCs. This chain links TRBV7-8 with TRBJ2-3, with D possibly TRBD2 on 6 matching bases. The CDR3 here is CASSLVGGAEITDTQYF. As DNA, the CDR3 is TGTGCCAGCAGCTTAGTTGGAGGGGCAGAGATCACAGATACGCAGTATTTT.